The next 23 T cell receptor beta chains were all read from a single sample in a study of cytomegalovirus exposure and HLA in healthy donors listed by TCRdb under 2017. Library preparation employed the immunoSEQ multiplex PCR assay. For the multiplex PCR, a mixture combining 60 forward primers for TCR Vbeta segments and 13 reverse primers for TCR Jbeta segments was used. TCRdb obtained this table from immuneACCESS and retained in-frame rearrangements with V and J assigned. These tables miss some clones; where compared with another copy, unresolved V genes account for less than half of the shortfall, and the remainder is unexplained. Across this sample there are approximately 210,000 clones, with around 82% seen only once. The ten largest make up more than 1.5% of the sample. Sequenced input: PBMCs. These receptors all come from a man aged 18 to 30 in good health and CMV-seronegative.

The genes are TRBV19 and TRBJ1-2; the match to TRBD1 covers 8 bases. The CDR3 has 15 amino acids. The J segment lost 0 bases and the V segment lost 7 bases, leaving 7 bases of the junction unmatched. CDR1 LNHDA and CDR2 SQIVND come from the germline V gene (reference sequence). CDR3 nucleotides: TGTGCCAGTACCGAGACAGGGGTCTCTAACTATGGCTACACCTTC. Translating gives CASTETGVSNYGYTF.

The V gene is TRBV6-1, the J gene TRBJ1-5; D unresolved. Trimming cost V 8 bases and J 7 bases, with 3 bases left between them. The CDR3 totals 9 residues. The germline CDR1 and CDR2 sequences are MNHNS and SASEGT. The CDR3 nucleotides are TGTGCCAGCGTACAGCCCCAGCATTTT. Translated, it gives CASVQPQHF.

The CDR3 nucleotides read TGCGCCAGCAGCCACGGACTAGCGGGGATCAACACCGGGGAGCTGTTTTTT. This gives the protein CASSHGLAGINTGELFF. The rearrangement joins TRBV4-1 to TRBJ2-2; 12 positions match TRBD2. CDR3 length: 17 residues. With 3 bases clipped from V and 2 bases from J, the junction kept 4 bases outside the gene matches. Per germline, CDR1 MGHRA and CDR2 YSYEKL.

The chain couples TRBV27 to TRBJ2-7; D remains unclear. The CDR3 consists of 13 residues. The V and J ends lost 4 bases and 7 bases respectively, with 14 bases between them. Germline-derived CDR1 and CDR2 are MNHEY and SMNVEV (reference sequence). CDR3 sequence reads: CASSSDRPREQYF. The DNA of the CDR3 is TGTGCCAGCAGTTCAGACCGCCCGAGGGAGCAGTACTTC.

The V call is TRBV25-1, the J call TRBJ2-1; TRBD2 aligns across 7 bases. This CDR3 region has 15 residues. V shed 1 base and J 9 bases; nucleotides not matched to a gene: 9. Germline V gene data show CDR1 as MGHDK and CDR2 as SYGVNS. In DNA, the CDR3 is TGTGCCAGCAGTGAATGGGGCGGGGAGGGTCGTGAGCAGTTCTTC. It encodes CASSEWGGEGREQFF.

About this clone itself: Within the sample, other DNA sequences also encode this same CDR3. The gene calls are TRBV28 and TRBJ1-2; 7 bases fit TRBD1. V trimming: 6 bases; J trimming: 4 bases; junction bases outside the gene matches: 2. This CDR3 has 12 residues. The germline V gene encodes CDR1 MDHEN and CDR2 SYDVKM. CDR3 residues: CASRTGSYGYTF. The CDR3 bases are TGTGCCAGCAGGACAGGGAGCTATGGCTACACCTTC.

This chain links TRBV7-2 with TRBJ2-5, with no clear D. The CDR3 loop spans 11 amino acids. With 5 bases removed from V and 1 base from J, the gap between germline ends came to 2 bases. CDR1 and CDR2 from the germline V gene are SGHTA and FQGNSA. DNA of the CDR3: TGTGCCAGCAGCCTCCAAGAGACCCAGTACTTC. Encoded protein: CASSLQETQYF.

J is TRBJ2-7 and V is TRBV27; 7 bases fit TRBD2. Trimming at V came to 3 bases and at J to 5 bases, leaving 28 bases not matched to a gene. This CDR3 contains 21 residues. From germline, CDR1 is MNHEY and CDR2 SMNVEV (reference sequence). CDR3 sequence (DNA): TGTGCCAGCAGTTTGAAGATGTGGTGGTCTGGGACGAGCGGGGTCTGGGACGAGCAGTACTTC. Protein: CASSLKMWWSGTSGVWDEQYF.

This clone is a singleton in its sample. V and J are TRBV7-9 and TRBJ2-3; 9 nucleotides match TRBD2. After removal of 5 bases from V and 2 bases from J, the junction contained 8 bases not matched to a gene. The CDR3 is 16 amino acids. CDR1 is SEHNR and CDR2 is FQNEAQ in the germline V gene (reference sequence). The CDR3: CASSRGTSRFTDTQYF. The CDR3 DNA reads TGTGCCAGCAGCCGGGGGACTAGCAGATTCACAGATACGCAGTATTTT.

This clone appeared once. The gene calls are TRBV13 and TRBJ2-7; 10 positions match TRBD1. Per germline, CDR1 PRHDT and CDR2 FYEKMQ (reference sequence). Trimming removed 5 bases from V and 6 bases from J; junction bases left unmatched: 7. The CDR3 sequence is 14 residues long. CDR3 protein: CASSQRQGAGEQYF. For the CDR3, the DNA is TGTGCCAGCAGCCAGAGACAGGGGGCGGGCGAGCAGTACTTC.

The sample holds one count of this clone. This chain links TRBV23-1 with TRBJ1-5; D perhaps matches TRBD1 (5 bases). TRBV23-1 carries the ORF label, with uncertain function. With 0 bases removed from V and 2 bases from J, the gap between germline ends came to 14 bases. The CDR3 spans 17 residues. The CDR3, as DNA: TGCGCCAGCAGTCAATCAGGCAGGGCAGGTGGCAATCAGCCCCAGCATTTT. As protein: CASSQSGRAGGNQPQHF.

This clone has more than one count but fewer than ten. V usage is TRBV7-9 and J usage is TRBJ1-1; no firm D call. The germline V gene encodes CDR1 SEHNR and CDR2 FQNEAQ (reference sequence). V lost 5 bases to trimming and J lost 0 bases, with 13 bases between them. This CDR3 spans 15 amino acids. CDR3 loop: CASSPLNSMNTEAFF. CDR3 nucleotides: TGTGCCAGCAGCCCTTTGAACAGTATGAACACTGAAGCTTTCTTT.

The chain combines TRBV29-1 with TRBJ2-2, with a tentative D call TRBD1 (5 bases). V was pared by 2 bases and J by 7 bases, with 8 bases between. Germline V gene data show CDR1 as SQVTM and CDR2 as ANQGSEA. This CDR3 is 12 amino acids long. CDR3 loop: CSVERGFGELFF. The DNA of the CDR3 is TGCAGCGTTGAAAGGGGTTTCGGGGAGCTGTTTTTT.

V usage is TRBV5-1 and J usage is TRBJ1-2; 11 bases fit TRBD1. The trim removed 3 bases at V and 6 bases at J, leaving 1 base unmatched. CDR3 length: 13 residues. CDR1 and CDR2 from the germline V gene are SGHRS and YFSETQ. CDR3 in DNA: TGCGCCAGCAGCTGGACAGGGGGCGATGGCTACACCTTC. This sequence encodes CASSWTGGDGYTF.

The chain uses TRBV9 and TRBJ1-2; TRBD1 matches at 8 bases. The CDR3 totals 16 residues. Germline values: CDR1 SGDLS, CDR2 YYNGEE. J lost 0 bases, V lost 0 bases, and 4 bases had no gene match. Here the CDR3 reads CASSVGGTGANYGYTF. The CDR3 DNA reads TGTGCCAGCAGCGTAGGAGGGACAGGAGCTAACTATGGCTACACCTTC.

The chain uses TRBV29-1 and TRBJ2-3; D possibly corresponds to TRBD1 (6 bases). Deletions cut 8 bases from V and 4 bases from J, with 16 bases between. The CDR3 is 13 residues long. From germline, CDR1 is SQVTM and CDR2 ANQGSEA. The CDR3 nucleotides are TGCAGCAGTCAACAGGGCGGGTCAGATACGCAGTATTTT. It translates to CSSQQGGSDTQYF.

The sample holds one count of this clone. The CDR3 protein is CASSLGGRATYEQYF. CDR3 nucleotides: TGCGCCAGCAGCTTGGGCGGGAGGGCCACCTACGAGCAGTACTTC. The chain uses TRBV5-1 and TRBJ2-7, with 9 positions matching TRBD2. Germline V gene lookup returns CDR1 SGHRS and CDR2 YFSETQ. CDR3 size: 15 residues. With 0 bases clipped from V and 2 bases from J, the junction kept 3 bases outside the gene matches.

This rearrangement joins TRBV5-1 to TRBJ2-1; 8 bases are a match to TRBD2. J lost 4 bases, V lost 2 bases, and 5 bases had no gene match. Germline CDR1 and CDR2: SGHRS and YFSETQ. The CDR3 spans 15 residues. CDR3 nucleotide sequence: TGCGCCAGCAGCTTTTCTCTAGCGGGTTACAATGAGCAGTTCTTC. Translated: CASSFSLAGYNEQFF.

As for this clone: At one boundary the junction diverges from the germline segment, which might be a read error. Other DNA variants within this sample encode the same CDR3. The chain links TRBV6-5 to TRBJ1-5; tentative D call: TRBD1 (5 bases). This CDR3 is 12 amino acids long. Germline CDR1 is MNHEY and CDR2 is SVGAGI. CDR3 amino acids: CASRDRDQPQHF. In nucleotides, the CDR3 is TGCGCCAGCAGAGACAGAGATCAGCCCCAGCATTTT.

The chain is built from TRBV7-9 and TRBJ1-6, with TRBD1 as a possible D gene (6 bases). Trimming took off 5 bases at V and 2 bases at J, with 10 bases between the two ends. Germline V gene lookup returns CDR1 SEHNR and CDR2 FQNEAQ (reference sequence). The CDR3 has 15 amino acids. CDR3 amino acids: CASSASGAYNSPLHF. CDR3 DNA: TGTGCCAGCAGCGCCTCAGGGGCCTATAATTCACCCCTCCACTTT.

This clone turned up a few times. The chain joins TRBV27 to TRBJ2-2; TRBD1 matches at 7 bases. The CDR3 sequence is 15 residues long. Germline V gene sequence: CDR1 MNHEY, CDR2 SMNVEV (reference sequence). The junction had 4 bases not matched to a gene; V was cut back by 6 bases and J by 0 bases. Here the CDR3 reads CASRKDRANTGELFF. DNA of the CDR3: TGTGCCAGCAGAAAAGACAGGGCGAACACCGGGGAGCTGTTTTTT.

A few counts support this clone. V is TRBV4-3 and J is TRBJ2-7, with unresolved D. The CDR3 extends over 15 amino acids. The germline V gene encodes CDR1 LGHNA and CDR2 YSLEER. V was pared by 1 base and J by 5 bases, with 15 bases between. The CDR3 loop is CASSQAANSVDEQYF. The CDR3 bases are TGCGCCAGCAGCCAAGCTGCGAATTCGGTGGACGAGCAGTACTTC.

This clone was observed a few times. The chain carries TRBV2 and TRBJ2-7, with a possible D match to TRBD1 (5 bases). The CDR3 runs to 15 residues. The ends were cut back, 3 bases at V and 3 bases at J, with 15 bases in the middle. Per germline, CDR1 SNHLY and CDR2 FYNNEI. The CDR3 DNA is TGTGCCAGCAGTGATGGGGCAGGGCAAGGCTACGAGCAGTACTTC. Amino acid sequence: CASSDGAGQGYEQYF.